This TCR beta chain was found in a study of blood T cell repertoires in COVID-19. Study-level information: The study drew acute and convalescent COVID-19 samples from the United States, Italy and Spain. T cells, B-cell-depleted T cells, or PBMCs provided the cDNA or gDNA that served as material.

Original analysis: Researchers report that nucleated cell counts were estimated from reference gene primer amplification. Profiling relied on immunoSEQ multiplex PCR, and the TCRdb table lists in-frame clones only, not all of them. V and J calls and clone size are copied from that table; D and trimming were computed from the DNA. The table lists about 160,000 clones, 85% to 95% of them singletons. The CDR3 consists of 17 residues. Germline assignment: CDR1 SEHNR and CDR2 FQNEAQ (reference sequence). Trimming removed 7 bases from V and 1 base from J, with 21 bases in between. The sequence came from a woman aged 45-65 years with acute or convalescent COVID-19. The chain recombines TRBV7-9 with TRBJ2-3; weak D call: TRBD1 (5 bases). The sequenced sample consisted of peripheral blood. CDR3 residues: CASKGPGNTLGTDTQYF. The CDR3 DNA sequence: TGTGCCAGCAAAGGCCCAGGGAATACCCTCGGCACAGATACGCAGTATTTT.